This TCR beta chain was sequenced in a study of OX40 agonist ivuxolimab in advanced cancers. The CDR3 runs 17 residues. Trimming took 6 bases from V and 4 from J; bases not matched to a gene: 13. The germline V gene has CDR1 MDHEN and CDR2 SYDVKM. Some clones are missing from TCRdb's copy, which holds only in-frame ones; the method was immunoSEQ multiplex PCR. The table records some 62,000 clones, roughly nine tenths of them present only once. This clonotype was obtained from an adult with an advanced solid tumor such as melanoma, head and neck, liver or kidney cancer. Sequences were derived from CD4+ or CD8+ T cells sorted from blood, sampled in a trial of the OX40 agonist ivuxolimab. The genes are TRBV28 and TRBJ1-4, with 8 bases matching TRBD1. DNA of the CDR3: TGTGCCAGCAGGCAGGACAGGGAATGGGCTAGTAATGAAAAACTGTTTTTT. The encoded protein is CASRQDREWASNEKLFF.